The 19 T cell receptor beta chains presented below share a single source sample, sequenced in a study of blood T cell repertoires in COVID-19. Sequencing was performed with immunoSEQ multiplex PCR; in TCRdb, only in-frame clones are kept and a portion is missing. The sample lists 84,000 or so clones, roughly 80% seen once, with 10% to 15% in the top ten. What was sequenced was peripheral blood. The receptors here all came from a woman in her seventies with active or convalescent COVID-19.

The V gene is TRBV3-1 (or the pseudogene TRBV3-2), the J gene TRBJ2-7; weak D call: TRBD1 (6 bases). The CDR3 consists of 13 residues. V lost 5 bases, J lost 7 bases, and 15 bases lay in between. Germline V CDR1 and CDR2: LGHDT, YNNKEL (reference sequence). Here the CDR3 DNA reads TGTGCCAGCAGCGCCACAGGGTTGAGGGAGCAGTACTTC. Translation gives CASSATGLREQYF.

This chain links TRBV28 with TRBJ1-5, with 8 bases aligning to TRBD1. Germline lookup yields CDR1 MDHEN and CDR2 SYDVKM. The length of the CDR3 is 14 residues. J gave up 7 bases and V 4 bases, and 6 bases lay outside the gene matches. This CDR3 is CASSSRQGYQPQHF. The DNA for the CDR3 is TGTGCCAGCAGTTCCAGACAGGGGTACCAGCCCCAGCATTTT.

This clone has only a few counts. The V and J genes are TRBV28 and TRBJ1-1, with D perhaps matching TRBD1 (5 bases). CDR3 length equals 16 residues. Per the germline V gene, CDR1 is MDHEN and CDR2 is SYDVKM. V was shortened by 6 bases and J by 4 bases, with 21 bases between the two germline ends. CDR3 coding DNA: TGTGCCAGCAGCCACTCCAGGCCGCAGGGTGGCACTGAAGCTTTCTTT. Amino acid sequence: CASSHSRPQGGTEAFF.

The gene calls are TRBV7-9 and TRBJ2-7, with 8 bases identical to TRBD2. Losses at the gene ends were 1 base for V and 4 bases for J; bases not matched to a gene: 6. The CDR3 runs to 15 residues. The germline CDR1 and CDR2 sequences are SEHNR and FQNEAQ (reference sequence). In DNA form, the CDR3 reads TGTGCCAGCAGCTTAGTCTCGGGGGGGCGGTACGAGCAGTACTTC. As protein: CASSLVSGGRYEQYF. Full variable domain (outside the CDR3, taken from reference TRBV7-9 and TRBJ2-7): DTGVSQNPRHKITKRGQNVTFRCDPISEHNRLYWYRQTLGQGPEFLTYFQNEAQLEKSRLLSDRFSAERPKGSFSTLEIQRTEQGDSAMYLCASSLVSGGRYEQYFGPGTRLTVT.

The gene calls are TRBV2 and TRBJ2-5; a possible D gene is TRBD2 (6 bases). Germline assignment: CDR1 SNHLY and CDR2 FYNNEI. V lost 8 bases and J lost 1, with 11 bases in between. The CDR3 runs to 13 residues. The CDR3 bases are TGTGCCAGCTTGGGGGGAGGCCAAGAGACCCAGTACTTC. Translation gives CASLGGGQETQYF.

For the CDR3, the DNA is TGTGCCAGCTCACCATCGGTTCAGGTTCCCTATGGCTACACCTTC. It codes for CASSPSVQVPYGYTF. This sequence joins TRBV18 and TRBJ1-2; no clear D gene. The ends were cut back, 2 bases at V and 4 bases at J, with 14 bases in the middle. This CDR3 region has 15 residues. Germline loops: CDR1 KGHSH, CDR2 LQKENI.

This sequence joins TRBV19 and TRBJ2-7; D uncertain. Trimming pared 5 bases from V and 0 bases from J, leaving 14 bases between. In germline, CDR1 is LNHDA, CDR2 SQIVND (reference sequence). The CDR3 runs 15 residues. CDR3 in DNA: TGTGCCAGTAGTCGGTCAGGTGAACTCTCCTACGAGCAGTACTTC. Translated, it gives CASSRSGELSYEQYF.

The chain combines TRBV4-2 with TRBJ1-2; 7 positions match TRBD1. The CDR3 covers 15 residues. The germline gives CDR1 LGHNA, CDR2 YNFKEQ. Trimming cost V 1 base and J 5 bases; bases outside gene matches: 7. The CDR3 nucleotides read TGTGCCAGCAGCCAAGGACAGGGTGCGGGGTATGGCTACACCTTC. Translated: CASSQGQGAGYGYTF.

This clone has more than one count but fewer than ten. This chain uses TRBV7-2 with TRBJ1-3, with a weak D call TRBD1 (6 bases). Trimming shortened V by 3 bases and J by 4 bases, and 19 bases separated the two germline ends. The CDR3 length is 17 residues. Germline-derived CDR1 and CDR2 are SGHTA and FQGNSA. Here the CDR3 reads CASSFPQGGSLGNTIYF. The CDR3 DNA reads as TGTGCCAGCAGCTTCCCCCAAGGGGGTTCACTCGGAAACACCATATATTTT.

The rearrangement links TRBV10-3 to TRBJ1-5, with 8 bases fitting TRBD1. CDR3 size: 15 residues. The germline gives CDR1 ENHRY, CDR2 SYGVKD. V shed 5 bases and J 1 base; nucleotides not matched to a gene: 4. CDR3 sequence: CAISQGAGSNQPQHF. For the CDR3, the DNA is TGTGCCATCAGTCAGGGGGCGGGAAGCAATCAGCCCCAGCATTTT.

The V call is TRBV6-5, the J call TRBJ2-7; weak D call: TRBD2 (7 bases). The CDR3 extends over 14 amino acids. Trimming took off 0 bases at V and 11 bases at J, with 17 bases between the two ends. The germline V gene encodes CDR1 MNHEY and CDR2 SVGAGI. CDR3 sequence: CASSYSHLDSGKYF. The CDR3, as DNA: TGTGCCAGCAGTTACTCCCACTTGGACAGCGGGAAGTACTTC.

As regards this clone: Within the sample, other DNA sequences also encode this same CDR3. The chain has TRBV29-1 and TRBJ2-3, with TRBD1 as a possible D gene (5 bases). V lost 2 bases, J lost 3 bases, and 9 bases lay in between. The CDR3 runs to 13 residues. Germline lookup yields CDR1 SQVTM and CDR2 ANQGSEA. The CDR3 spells CSVESQGTDTQYF. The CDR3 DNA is TGCAGCGTTGAAAGCCAGGGTACAGATACGCAGTATTTT.

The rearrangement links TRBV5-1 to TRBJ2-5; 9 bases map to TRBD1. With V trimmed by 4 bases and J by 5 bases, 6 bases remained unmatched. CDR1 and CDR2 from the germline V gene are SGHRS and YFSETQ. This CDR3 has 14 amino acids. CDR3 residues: CASSVGQGGETQYF. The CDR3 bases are TGCGCCAGCAGCGTGGGACAGGGTGGGGAGACCCAGTACTTC.

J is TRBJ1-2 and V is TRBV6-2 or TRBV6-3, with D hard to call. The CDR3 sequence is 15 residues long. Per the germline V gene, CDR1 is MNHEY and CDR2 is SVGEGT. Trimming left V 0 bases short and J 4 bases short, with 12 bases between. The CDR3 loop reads CASSYSSVSFYGYTF. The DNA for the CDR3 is TGTGCCAGCAGTTACTCGTCTGTCTCCTTCTATGGCTACACCTTC.

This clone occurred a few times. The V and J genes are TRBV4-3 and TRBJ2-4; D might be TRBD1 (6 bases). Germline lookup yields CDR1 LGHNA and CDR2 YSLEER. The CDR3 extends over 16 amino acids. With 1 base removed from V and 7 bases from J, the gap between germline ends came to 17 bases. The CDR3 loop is CASSQVSYRDKNIQYF. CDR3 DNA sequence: TGCGCCAGCAGCCAAGTTTCTTACAGGGACAAGAACATTCAGTACTTC.

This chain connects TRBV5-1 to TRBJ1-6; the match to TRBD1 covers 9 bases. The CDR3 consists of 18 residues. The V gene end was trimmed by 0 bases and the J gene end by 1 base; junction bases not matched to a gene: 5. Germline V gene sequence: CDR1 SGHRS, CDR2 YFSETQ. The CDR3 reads CASSLVGTGRSYNSPLHF. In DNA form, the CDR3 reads TGCGCCAGCAGCTTGGTTGGGACAGGGAGATCCTATAATTCACCCCTCCACTTT.

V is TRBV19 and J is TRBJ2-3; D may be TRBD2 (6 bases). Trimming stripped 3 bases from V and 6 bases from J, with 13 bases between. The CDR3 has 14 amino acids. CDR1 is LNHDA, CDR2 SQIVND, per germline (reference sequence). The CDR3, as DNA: TGTGCCAGTAGTATCGGAGGGGCGGCGGATACGCAGTATTTT. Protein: CASSIGGAADTQYF.

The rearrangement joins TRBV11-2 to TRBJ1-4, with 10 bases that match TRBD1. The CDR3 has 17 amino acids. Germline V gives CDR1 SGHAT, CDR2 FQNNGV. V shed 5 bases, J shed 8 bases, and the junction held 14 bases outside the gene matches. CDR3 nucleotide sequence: TGTGCCAGCAGCCCTGTCCCGGGACAGGGGCGCTGGGAAAAACTGTTTTTT. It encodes CASSPVPGQGRWEKLFF.

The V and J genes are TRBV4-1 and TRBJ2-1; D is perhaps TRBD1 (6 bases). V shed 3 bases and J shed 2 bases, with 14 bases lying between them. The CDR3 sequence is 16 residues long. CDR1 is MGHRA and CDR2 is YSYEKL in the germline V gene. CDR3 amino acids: CASSQQGFYTYNEQFF. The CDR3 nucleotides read TGCGCCAGCAGCCAGCAGGGGTTTTACACCTACAATGAGCAGTTCTTC.